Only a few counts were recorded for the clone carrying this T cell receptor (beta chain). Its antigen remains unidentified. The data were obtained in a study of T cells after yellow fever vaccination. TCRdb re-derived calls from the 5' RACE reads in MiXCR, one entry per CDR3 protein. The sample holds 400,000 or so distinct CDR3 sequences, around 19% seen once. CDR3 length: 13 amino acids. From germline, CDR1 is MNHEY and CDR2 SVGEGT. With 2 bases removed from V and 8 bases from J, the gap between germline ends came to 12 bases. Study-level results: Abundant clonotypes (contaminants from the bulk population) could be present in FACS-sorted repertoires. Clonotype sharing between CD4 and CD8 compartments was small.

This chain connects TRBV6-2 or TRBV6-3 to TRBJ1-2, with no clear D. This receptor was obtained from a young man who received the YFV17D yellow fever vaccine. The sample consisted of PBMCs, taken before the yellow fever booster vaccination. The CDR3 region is CASSYVSQEGYTF. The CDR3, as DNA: TGTGCCAGCAGTTACGTGAGCCAGGAGGGCTACACCTTC.